Below, 25 T cell receptor beta chains from the same sample are listed, as sequenced in a study of beta chain features in type 1 diabetes. Expressed TCRB transcripts were sequenced after all isolated RNA was converted to cDNA. Libraries were prepared by immunoSEQ multiplex PCR; TCRdb keeps only in-frame clonotypes and omits some of them. The sample includes 400,000 to 600,000 clones, around 28% of them seen just once. Material for sequencing was naive CD4+ T cells from blood. Receptors originate from a man aged 18 to 30 in good health.

This clone was observed a few times. V usage is TRBV6-6 and J usage is TRBJ2-1; D ambiguous. The germline V gene has CDR1 MNHNY and CDR2 SVGAGI (reference sequence). V lost 7 bases to trimming and J lost 4 bases, with 5 bases between them. The CDR3 totals 11 residues. CDR3 residues: CASTVYNEQFF. The CDR3 DNA reads as TGTGCCAGCACAGTTTACAATGAGCAGTTCTTC.

The CDR3 DNA sequence: TGTGCCAGCAGCCTGGGACTAGCGGGAGCTGGAGAGCAGTACTTC. It specifies CASSLGLAGAGEQYF. The chain employs TRBV7-8 and TRBJ2-7; 14 nucleotides align to TRBD2. This CDR3 contains 15 residues. The trim removed 5 bases at V and 7 bases at J, leaving 7 bases unmatched. CDR1 and CDR2 (germline): SGHVS, FQNEAQ.

The CDR3 DNA sequence: TGTGCCAGCAGTTTCAGGGACAGGGGTGGCTACACCTTC. It specifies CASSFRDRGGYTF. This rearrangement joins TRBV6-5 to TRBJ1-2, with 10 bases aligning to TRBD1. Germline V gene data show CDR1 as MNHEY and CDR2 as SVGAGI. CDR3 length equals 13 residues. V gave up 4 bases and J gave up 7 bases; unmatched junction bases: 3.

The chain combines TRBV25-1 with TRBJ2-7; the D gene is possibly TRBD1 (6 bases). Trimming pared 1 base from V and 2 bases from J, leaving 15 bases between. The CDR3 sequence is 16 residues long. Germline V gene sequence: CDR1 MGHDK, CDR2 SYGVNS. The CDR3 protein is CASSELGQGLTYEQYF. DNA for the CDR3: TGTGCCAGCAGTGAATTAGGGCAGGGGCTAACCTACGAGCAGTACTTC.

This clone was seen a handful of times. The chain has TRBV6-5 and TRBJ2-7, with 8 bases that match TRBD1. The germline CDR1 and CDR2 sequences are MNHEY and SVGAGI. V shed 5 bases and J 11 bases; nucleotides not matched to a gene: 14. The length of the CDR3 is 14 residues. CDR3 residues: CASSIPGQEWVKYF. Here the CDR3 DNA reads TGTGCCAGCAGTATTCCGGGACAGGAATGGGTGAAGTACTTC.

In its sample, this clone was seen a few times. The chain carries TRBV7-9 and TRBJ2-4, with 7 positions matching TRBD1. V trimming: 5 bases; J trimming: 3 bases; junction bases outside the gene matches: 7. The CDR3 covers 15 residues. Germline V CDR1 and CDR2: SEHNR, FQNEAQ (reference sequence). The CDR3 DNA reads TGTGCCAGCAGCCTCCAGGGGGTAGGCAAAAACATTCAGTACTTC. Encoded protein: CASSLQGVGKNIQYF.

The gene calls are TRBV29-1 and TRBJ2-5; no firm D call. The CDR3 sequence is 14 residues long. Germline CDR1 reads SQVTM; CDR2 reads ANQGSEA. V was trimmed by 5 bases and J by 2 bases, leaving 15 bases between them. The CDR3: CSVRSEIFQETQYF. CDR3 nucleotide sequence: TGCAGCGTTCGGTCCGAAATTTTTCAAGAGACCCAGTACTTC.

CDR3 DNA: TGTGCCTGGAGCGGGCTGGGGACAGTCAATGAGCAGTTCTTC. Its translation is CAWSGLGTVNEQFF. The chain carries TRBV30 and TRBJ2-1; 7 nucleotides line up with TRBD1. After removal of 3 bases from V and 6 bases from J, the junction contained 8 bases not matched to a gene. This CDR3 has 14 amino acids. Germline V lookup: CDR1 GTSNPN, CDR2 SVGIG (reference sequence).

This clone was seen a handful of times. The chain couples TRBV11-1 to TRBJ2-7, with D maybe TRBD1 (5 bases). The germline V gene has CDR1 SGHAT and CDR2 FQDESV (reference sequence). This CDR3 spans 13 amino acids. V lost 7 bases, J lost 2 bases, and 12 bases lay in between. CDR3 DNA: TGTGCCAGCACCTCCCACAGGACCTACGAGCAGTACTTC. It yields the protein CASTSHRTYEQYF.

The chain is built from TRBV30 and TRBJ2-1; D is ambiguous. Germline CDR1 reads GTSNPN; CDR2 reads SVGIG (reference sequence). The V end lost 0 bases, the J end lost 0 bases, and 12 bases lay between the germline ends. The CDR3 consists of 16 residues. CDR3 DNA: TGTGCCTGGAGTGTAGCCGCCGCCAGCTCCTACAATGAGCAGTTCTTC. Translation gives CAWSVAAASSYNEQFF.

CDR3 residues: CASSFPLGGGYEQFF. DNA of the CDR3: TGTGCCAGCAGCTTCCCCCTAGGAGGGGGATATGAGCAGTTCTTC. V and J are TRBV7-2 and TRBJ2-1; D may match TRBD1 or TRBD2 (6 bases each). CDR1 and CDR2 from the germline V gene are SGHTA and FQGNSA. CDR3 length: 15 residues. V was clipped by 3 bases and J by 8 bases, with 17 bases between them.

This clone appeared a few times. Other nucleotide sequences in the sample specify the same CDR3. The rearrangement links TRBV7-2 to TRBJ2-7; 12 bases are a match to TRBD2. The V gene's germline CDR1 is SGHTA and CDR2 FQGNSA. V dropped 3 bases and J dropped 4; count of bases not matched to a gene: 1. This CDR3 is built from 14 residues. CDR3 protein: CASSFTSGRYEQYF. The DNA for the CDR3 is TGTGCCAGCAGCTTTACTAGCGGGAGGTACGAGCAGTACTTC.

V is TRBV15 and J is TRBJ2-5, with D uncertain. With 0 bases removed from V and 5 bases from J, the gap between germline ends came to 10 bases. CDR1 is LNHNV, CDR2 YYDKDF, per germline (reference sequence). The CDR3 totals 14 residues. This CDR3 reads CATSRDPLYETQYF. The CDR3 nucleotides are TGTGCCACCAGCAGAGATCCACTGTACGAGACCCAGTACTTC. Together with reference TRBV15 and TRBJ2-5, the CDR3 gives the full variable domain: DAMVIQNPRYQVTQFGKPVTLSCSQTLNHNVMYWYQQKSSQAPKLLFHYYDKDFNNEADTPDNFQSRRPNTSFCFLDIRSPGLGDTAMYLCATSRDPLYETQYFGPGTRLLVL.

V and J are TRBV9 and TRBJ2-3, with 11 bases that match TRBD2. The germline CDR1 and CDR2 sequences are SGDLS and YYNGEE. CDR3 length: 16 residues. J lost 4 bases, V lost 0 bases, and 4 bases had no gene match. The CDR3 nucleotides are TGTGCCAGCAGCGTAGGGGCTAGCGGGAGGTCAGATACGCAGTATTTT. Translating gives CASSVGASGRSDTQYF. Using reference TRBV9 and TRBJ2-3 for the parts outside the CDR3, the full variable domain is DSGVTQTPKHLITATGQRVTLRCSPRSGDLSVYWYQQSLDQGLQFLIQYYNGEERAKGNILERFSAQQFPDLHSELNLSSLELGDSALYFCASSVGASGRSDTQYFGPGTRLTVL.

V gene TRBV2 combines with J gene TRBJ2-2, with unresolved D. Germline values: CDR1 SNHLY, CDR2 FYNNEI. V lost 3 bases, J lost 0 bases, and 8 bases lay in between. This CDR3 contains 15 residues. This CDR3 is CASSDAVTNTGELFF. In DNA form, the CDR3 reads TGTGCCAGCAGTGATGCGGTAACGAACACCGGGGAGCTGTTTTTT.

The CDR3 DNA follows: TGCGCCAGCAGCCCCCCCCGGGGGCCCAGGGGTACAGATACGCAGTATTTT. This translates into CASSPPRGPRGTDTQYF. V gene TRBV5-1 combines with J gene TRBJ2-3; TRBD1 or TRBD2 may be the D gene (6 bases each). The V and J ends lost 4 bases and 3 bases respectively, with 21 bases between them. Germline CDR1 is SGHRS and CDR2 is YFSETQ. The CDR3 runs to 17 residues.

The chain links TRBV10-3 to TRBJ1-2; D perhaps matches TRBD1 (5 bases). V lost 7 bases and J 4 bases, leaving 10 bases between the germline ends. In germline, CDR1 is ENHRY, CDR2 SYGVKD. CDR3 length: 12 amino acids. The chain's CDR3 is CAITGTVYGYTF. CDR3 bases: TGTGCCATCACCGGGACGGTCTATGGCTACACCTTC.

This clone has just a few counts. The chain carries TRBV4-1 and TRBJ2-7; the D call may be TRBD1 or TRBD2 (6 bases each). Trimming pared 3 bases from V and 6 bases from J, leaving 15 bases between. The CDR3 runs 14 residues. Germline V gene data show CDR1 as MGHRA and CDR2 as YSYEKL. CDR3 DNA: TGCGCCAGCAGCCACGGTCGGAGGGGGTTCGAGCAGTACTTC. Translating gives CASSHGRRGFEQYF.

V and J are TRBV7-9 and TRBJ2-1; TRBD2 agrees at 7 bases. V lost 1 base and J lost 4; bases outside the gene matches: 7. CDR3 size: 16 residues. Looked up from germline, CDR1 is SEHNR and CDR2 is FQNEAQ (reference sequence). The CDR3 sequence: CASSLEGGRGYNEQFF. As DNA, the CDR3 is TGTGCCAGCAGCTTAGAGGGCGGGAGAGGTTACAATGAGCAGTTCTTC. Full variable domain (rest looked up from reference TRBV7-9 and TRBJ2-1): DTGVSQNPRHKITKRGQNVTFRCDPISEHNRLYWYRQTLGQGPEFLTYFQNEAQLEKSRLLSDRFSAERPKGSFSTLEIQRTEQGDSAMYLCASSLEGGRGYNEQFFGPGTRLTVL.

This clone appeared a few times. The V call is TRBV5-1, the J call TRBJ1-4; D not certain. The ends were cut back, 7 bases at V and 5 bases at J, with 12 bases in the middle. This CDR3 contains 13 residues. CDR1 and CDR2 (germline): SGHRS, YFSETQ. CDR3 bases: TGCGCCAGCGGCGAAGCAGTAAATGAAAAACTGTTTTTT. Translation gives CASGEAVNEKLFF.

J is TRBJ2-1 and V is TRBV9; D might be TRBD2 (6 bases). The length of the CDR3 is 12 residues. Trimming removed 7 bases from V and 8 bases from J, with 13 bases in between. Germline V gene sequence: CDR1 SGDLS, CDR2 YYNGEE. The CDR3 region has the DNA TGTGCCAGCTCTAGCGCCGGCGATGAGCAGTTCTTC. Encoded protein: CASSSAGDEQFF.

This clone came up a few times. The chain joins TRBV29-1 to TRBJ1-5; 9 bases line up with TRBD1. Germline V gene sequence: CDR1 SQVTM, CDR2 ANQGSEA. The CDR3 consists of 14 residues. The trim removed 6 bases at V and 11 bases at J, leaving 14 bases unmatched. CDR3 loop: CSVSLVETGGSQHF. The CDR3 DNA follows: TGCAGCGTCTCCCTTGTAGAGACAGGGGGGTCCCAGCATTTT. Filled out from reference TRBV29-1 and TRBJ1-5, the complete variable domain reads SAVISQKPSRDICQRGTSLTIQCQVDSQVTMMFWYRQQPGQSLTLIATANQGSEATYESGFVIDKFPISRPNLTFSTLTVSNMSPEDSSIYLCSVSLVETGGSQHFGDGTRLSIL.

As regards this clone: At one of its ends the junction is not consistent with the germline gene, which may arise from a read error. The genes are TRBV2 and TRBJ1-4; 8 nucleotides align to TRBD1. The CDR3 totals 11 residues. CDR1 and CDR2 from the germline V gene are SNHLY and FYNNEI. The CDR3 DNA reads as TGTGCCAGCACTGCGGGGACAGGACCTTTCTTT. Residues: CASTAGTGPFF.

The CDR3 coding sequence is TGTGCCAGCAGAATAGCGGGAGGCCCGAAGCAGTTCTTC. This translates into CASRIAGGPKQFF. The V call is TRBV7-2, the J call TRBJ2-1; the match to TRBD2 covers 10 bases. The CDR3 is 13 amino acids. Germline V gene sequence: CDR1 SGHTA, CDR2 FQGNSA. Trimming removed 6 bases from V and 11 bases from J; junction bases left unmatched: 7. The variable domain in full, completed from reference TRBV7-2 and TRBJ2-1, reads GAGVSQSPSNKVTEKGKDVELRCDPISGHTALYWYRQSLGQGLEFLIYFQGNSAPDKSGLPSDRFSAERTGGSVSTLTIQRTQQEDSAVYLCASRIAGGPKQFFGPGTRLTVL.

This clone was seen only a few times. This rearrangement joins TRBV2 to TRBJ2-7, with D tentatively TRBD1 (7 bases). Trimming shortened V by 10 bases and J by 6 bases, and 19 bases separated the two germline ends. This CDR3 comprises 13 residues. CDR1 SNHLY and CDR2 FYNNEI come from the germline V gene. CDR3 protein: CATAGQTKGEQYF. Here the CDR3 DNA reads TGTGCCACTGCGGGACAGACAAAGGGCGAGCAGTACTTC.